The 29 T cell receptor beta chains below all came from one sample that was sequenced in a study of T cells in Graves' hyperthyroidism and ophthalmopathy (dated by TCRdb to about 2019). The receptor library was made with multiplex PCR. TCRdb shows the sequencer as Illumina HiSeq 2000. Amplification of TCR beta CDR3 regions was carried out from RNA transcripts. A first-round RT-PCR of the TCR CDR3 used the HTBI primer set with the Qiagen OneStep RT-PCR kit. TCRdb redid the processing of the public reads, applying fastp at Q25 and MiXCR, and retained in-frame beta chains. Duplicate CDR3 protein sequences are folded into a single record with the most common DNA and genes. The sample table lists hundreds of thousands of distinct CDR3 sequences, about 14% of them with a count of one. The top ten hold around 13% of the sample. The sequenced sample was blood. Source of these receptors: a woman aged 45-65 years with Graves' ophthalmopathy.

The V call is TRBV9, the J call TRBJ1-6; 7 nucleotides match TRBD1. CDR1 SGDLS and CDR2 YYNGEE come from the germline V gene. This CDR3 has 14 residues. V dropped 1 base and J dropped 6; count of bases not matched to a gene: 1. CDR3 in amino acids: CASSVTGVNSPLHF. In DNA, the CDR3 is TGTGCCAGCAGCGTAACAGGGGTTAATTCACCCCTCCACTTT.

This clonotype came up many times. This chain connects TRBV28 to TRBJ2-5, with 10 bases fitting TRBD2. Germline CDR1 is MDHEN and CDR2 is SYDVKM. This CDR3 has 15 residues. V dropped 4 bases and J dropped 6; count of bases not matched to a gene: 8. In DNA form, the CDR3 reads TGTGCCAGCAGTTCTTTAGCGGGAGGAGTGAAGACCCAGTACTTC. It codes for CASSSLAGGVKTQYF.

This clonotype was seen ten or more times. The chain couples TRBV5-1 to TRBJ2-1, with TRBD1 identical over 10 bases. With 4 bases clipped from V and 4 bases from J, the junction kept 5 bases outside the gene matches. In germline, CDR1 is SGHRS, CDR2 YFSETQ. CDR3 length: 15 amino acids. CDR3 protein: CASSTTGGGYNEQFF. Here the CDR3 DNA reads TGCGCCAGCAGCACGACAGGGGGCGGTTACAATGAGCAGTTCTTC. The full variable domain, rest sourced from reference TRBV5-1 and TRBJ2-1, is KAGVTQTPRYLIKTRGQQVTLSCSPISGHRSVSWYQQTPGQGLQFLFEYFSETQRNKGNFPGRFSGRQFSNSRSEMNVSTLELGDSALYLCASSTTGGGYNEQFFGPGTRLTVL.

At least ten counts were recorded for this clonotype. The rearrangement uses TRBV15 and TRBJ2-3; TRBD2 is a possible D gene (5 bases). Germline assignment: CDR1 LNHNV and CDR2 YYDKDF (reference sequence). This CDR3 has 16 amino acids. V lost 2 bases, J lost 0 bases, and 12 bases lay in between. Written as DNA, the CDR3 is TGTGCCACCAGCAGATCTCACAGCGGTAGCACAGATACGCAGTATTTT. Encoded protein: CATSRSHSGSTDTQYF.

This clonotype was seen many times. The chain carries TRBV7-2 and TRBJ1-2; D is uncertain. V was shortened by 6 bases and J by 8 bases, with 25 bases between the two germline ends. The CDR3 has 16 amino acids. The V gene's germline CDR1 is SGHTA and CDR2 FQGNSA. CDR3: CASSSQEGGVRLGYTF. DNA of the CDR3: TGTGCCAGCAGTTCCCAGGAGGGCGGGGTCCGTCTCGGCTACACCTTC. The variable domain in full, completed from reference TRBV7-2 and TRBJ1-2, reads GAGVSQSPSNKVTEKGKDVELRCDPISGHTALYWYRQSLGQGLEFLIYFQGNSAPDKSGLPSDRFSAERTGGSVSTLTIQRTQQEDSAVYLCASSSQEGGVRLGYTFGSGTRLTVV.

This clonotype was recorded many times. The genes are TRBV28 and TRBJ2-7; TRBD2 might be the D (6 bases). CDR3 size: 15 residues. The V end lost 10 bases, the J end lost 6 bases, and 25 bases lay between the germline ends. Germline CDR1 is MDHEN and CDR2 is SYDVKM. The CDR3 is CATKLDPWRGSEQYF. The CDR3 DNA sequence: TGTGCCACCAAGTTGGATCCGTGGCGGGGATCCGAGCAGTACTTC.

This clonotype was picked up a small number of times. V and J are TRBV7-3 and TRBJ2-6; D uncertain. V was clipped by 1 base and J by 0 bases, with 7 bases between them. There are 16 residues in the CDR3. CDR1 SGHTA and CDR2 FQGTGA come from the germline V gene. For the CDR3, the DNA is TGTGCCAGCAGCTTAATCGCCAGCTCTGGGGCCAACGTCCTGACTTTC. Translated, it gives CASSLIASSGANVLTF. The entire variable domain, with the rest obtained from reference TRBV7-3 and TRBJ2-6, is as follows: GAGVSQTPSNKVTEKGKYVELRCDPISGHTALYWYRQSLGQGPEFLIYFQGTGAADDSGLPNDRFFAVRPEGSVSTLKIQRTERGDSAVYLCASSLIASSGANVLTFGAGSRLTVL.

This clonotype turned up a few times. The CDR3 region is CSANSAGGRETQYF. CDR3 coding DNA: TGCAGTGCTAATTCGGCGGGAGGGCGAGAGACCCAGTACTTC. The chain uses TRBV20-1 and TRBJ2-5; 9 bases map to TRBD2. The CDR3 is 14 residues long. Germline V gives CDR1 DFQATT, CDR2 SNEGSKA (reference sequence). J gave up 4 bases and V 4 bases, and 7 bases lay outside the gene matches.

The sample holds many counts of this clonotype. The chain recombines TRBV27 with TRBJ2-1; tentatively, D is TRBD2 (6 bases). Germline V CDR1 and CDR2: MNHEY, SMNVEV (reference sequence). V was clipped by 6 bases and J by 2 bases, with 20 bases between them. CDR3 length: 17 residues. CDR3 region: CASRRDGTSNPYNEQFF. CDR3 DNA: TGTGCCAGCAGGAGAGACGGAACTAGCAACCCCTACAATGAGCAGTTCTTC.

The chain employs TRBV19 and TRBJ2-2; 7 bases are shared with TRBD1. The V gene end was trimmed by 7 bases and the J gene end by 6 bases; junction bases not matched to a gene: 8. CDR3 length: 14 amino acids. Germline assignment: CDR1 LNHDA and CDR2 SQIVND (reference sequence). The CDR3 nucleotides are TGTGCCAGTACTCAGACAGGGAGCGCCGGGGAGCTGTTTTTT. The encoded protein is CASTQTGSAGELFF.

Many counts were recorded for this clonotype. J is TRBJ2-5 and V is TRBV11-1; no clear D. CDR1 and CDR2 from the germline V gene are SGHAT and FQDESV (reference sequence). The CDR3 consists of 15 residues. Deletions cut 3 bases from V and 4 bases from J, with 15 bases between. For the CDR3, the DNA is TGTGCCAGCAGCTTTCGGAAACCGATGGGAGAGACCCAGTACTTC. It translates to CASSFRKPMGETQYF.

The J gene is TRBJ2-7, the V gene TRBV18, with D unresolved. V was clipped by 4 bases and J by 0 bases, with 13 bases between them. There are 15 residues in the CDR3. In germline, CDR1 is KGHSH, CDR2 LQKENI. The CDR3 DNA reads TGTGCCAGCTCACTCACCAAAGAGCCCTCCTACGAGCAGTACTTC. Translating it yields CASSLTKEPSYEQYF.

To note about this clonotype: A read error may be the cause here, since a much bigger clone is one base away. The gene calls are TRBV12-3 or TRBV12-4 and TRBJ2-2, with TRBD1 matching 9 bases. The length of the CDR3 is 15 residues. The DNA for the CDR3 is TGTGCCAGCAGACCCGACAGGGGGGGATCCGGGGGGCTGTTTTTT. It is translated as CASRPDRGGSGGLFF.

This clonotype was detected many times. The gene calls are TRBV19 and TRBJ2-5; TRBD2 might be the D (5 bases). CDR1 and CDR2 from the germline V gene are LNHDA and SQIVND (reference sequence). The CDR3 extends over 16 amino acids. V was cut by 1 base and J by 1 base, with 13 bases left in between. The CDR3 reads CASSIVGERPQETQYF. The CDR3 DNA reads as TGTGCCAGTAGTATAGTGGGCGAGCGGCCCCAAGAGACCCAGTACTTC. Full variable domain (remainder filled in from reference TRBV19 and TRBJ2-5): DGGITQSPKYLFRKEGQNVTLSCEQNLNHDAMYWYRQDPGQGLRLIYYSQIVNDFQKGDIAEGYSVSREKKESFPLTVTSAQKNPTAFYLCASSIVGERPQETQYFGPGTRLLVL.

This clonotype occurred many times. This rearrangement joins TRBV30 to TRBJ2-7; 7 nucleotides align to TRBD2. Germline values: CDR1 GTSNPN, CDR2 SVGIG (reference sequence). J gave up 2 bases and V 6 bases, and 10 bases lay outside the gene matches. CDR3 length equals 14 residues. The CDR3 sequence: CACSRRELAYEQYF. CDR3 bases: TGTGCCTGCAGCCGGCGGGAGTTGGCCTACGAGCAGTACTTC. The variable domain in full, with the rest retrieved from reference TRBV30 and TRBJ2-7, is SQTIHQWPATLVQPVGSPLSLECTVEGTSNPNLYWYRQAAGRGLQLLFYSVGIGQISSEVPQNLSASRPQDRQFILSSKKLLLSDSGFYLCACSRRELAYEQYFGPGTRLTVT.

This clonotype was seen repeatedly, ten times or more. V gene TRBV18 combines with J gene TRBJ1-4; D is ambiguous. The CDR3 totals 14 residues. Germline CDR1 KGHSH, CDR2 LQKENI. V lost 3 bases and J 4 bases, leaving 9 bases between the germline ends. CDR3: CASSPRKVNEKLFF. In DNA, the CDR3 is TGTGCCAGCTCACCTCGAAAGGTTAATGAAAAACTGTTTTTT. Looking up the rest from reference TRBV18 and TRBJ1-4 gives the full variable domain: NAGVMQNPRHLVRRRGQEARLRCSPMKGHSHVYWYRQLPEEGLKFMVYLQKENIIDESGMPKERFSAEFPKEGPSILRIQQVVRGDSAAYFCASSPRKVNEKLFFGSGTQLSVL.

The chain employs TRBV10-3 and TRBJ1-1; D not certain. Germline lookup yields CDR1 ENHRY and CDR2 SYGVKD. Trimming removed 0 bases at V and 6 bases at J, with 8 bases between. The CDR3 has 13 residues. CDR3 amino acids: CAISESLGAEAFF. CDR3 sequence (DNA): TGTGCCATCAGTGAGTCCCTGGGAGCTGAAGCTTTCTTT.

The chain couples TRBV7-2 to TRBJ2-7; weak D call: TRBD1 (6 bases). The V gene's germline CDR1 is SGHTA and CDR2 FQGNSA. The CDR3 sequence is 15 residues long. Trimming removed 6 bases from V and 4 bases from J, with 19 bases in between. CDR3 sequence (DNA): TGTGCCAGCAGTCTTAGCTTTACAGGGCAGTACGAGCAGTACTTC. This translates into CASSLSFTGQYEQYF.

This clonotype was recorded many times. The DNA for the CDR3 is TGTGCCACATCTCCGGGCCTTCCCTCTGGGGCCAACGTCCTGACTTTC. This encodes CATSPGLPSGANVLTF. The rearrangement joins TRBV15 to TRBJ2-6; D unclear. CDR3 length: 16 amino acids. In germline, CDR1 is LNHNV, CDR2 YYDKDF (reference sequence). Trimming stripped 9 bases from V and 0 bases from J, with 15 bases between.

In its sample, this clonotype was seen many times. This sequence joins TRBV27 and TRBJ2-7; D not resolved. The CDR3 totals 14 residues. CDR1 MNHEY and CDR2 SMNVEV come from the germline V gene (reference sequence). V shed 5 bases and J shed 5 bases, with 16 bases lying between them. The CDR3 DNA sequence: TGTGCCAGCAGTATCCCGGGCGGCGCCCACGAGCAGTACTTC. Translation gives CASSIPGGAHEQYF.

In this sample, this clonotype turned up many times. The chain is built from TRBV29-1 and TRBJ2-1; D perhaps matches TRBD2 (6 bases). Germline CDR1 is SQVTM and CDR2 is ANQGSEA. CDR3 size: 13 residues. V was cut by 4 bases and J by 7 bases, with 14 bases left in between. This CDR3 is CSVAPKAGNEQFF. CDR3 in DNA: TGCAGCGTTGCCCCGAAGGCGGGGAATGAGCAGTTCTTC.

The chain joins TRBV29-1 to TRBJ2-2; the match to TRBD2 covers 11 bases. V lost 4 bases to trimming and J lost 5 bases; unmatched junction nucleotides: 9. Germline CDR1 SQVTM, CDR2 ANQGSEA. The CDR3 is made up of 16 amino acids. The CDR3 region is CSVGSTSGRQTGELFF. The CDR3 region has the DNA TGCAGCGTTGGGTCTACTAGCGGGAGACAAACCGGGGAGCTGTTTTTT.

The V call is TRBV11-2, the J call TRBJ1-2; D is unresolved. Germline CDR1 is SGHAT and CDR2 is FQNNGV. This CDR3 has 14 amino acids. Trimming stripped 0 bases from V and 3 bases from J, with 8 bases between. CDR3 loop: CASSLDARDYGYTF. The DNA of the CDR3 is TGTGCCAGCAGCTTAGACGCCAGAGACTATGGCTACACCTTC.

This clonotype was recorded at least ten times. The genes are TRBV18 and TRBJ1-2; TRBD1 matches at 8 bases. Trimming took 3 bases from V and 4 from J; bases not matched to a gene: 7. The length of the CDR3 is 15 residues. Germline lookup yields CDR1 KGHSH and CDR2 LQKENI. This CDR3 is CASSPPGQALYGYTF. The CDR3 coding sequence is TGTGCCAGCTCACCCCCGGGACAGGCGCTCTATGGCTACACCTTC.

Only a few counts were recorded for this clonotype. The chain is built from TRBV24-1 and TRBJ2-3, with D perhaps assigned TRBD1 or TRBD2 (5 bases each). Per the germline V gene, CDR1 is KGHDR and CDR2 is SFDVKD. The CDR3 contains 19 residues. V shed 5 bases and J shed 0 bases, with 23 bases lying between them. Written as DNA, the CDR3 is TGTGCCACCAGTGGTGAACCGGGACGGAGTGCCTCTAGCACAGATACGCAGTATTTT. This sequence encodes CATSGEPGRSASSTDTQYF.

The table lists this clonotype with many counts. This sequence joins TRBV18 and TRBJ2-4, with D possibly TRBD2 on 5 matching bases. In germline, CDR1 is KGHSH, CDR2 LQKENI. Trimming left V 1 base short and J 6 bases short, with 16 bases between. This CDR3 has 16 amino acids. CDR3 nucleotide sequence: TGTGCCAGCTCACCACTGAGACGGGATAATGCAAACATTCAGTACTTC. Translating it yields CASSPLRRDNANIQYF.

This clonotype was found many times. The chain couples TRBV24-1 to TRBJ2-7, with 8 bases aligning to TRBD1. The CDR3 spans 14 residues. The J segment lost 5 bases and the V segment lost 9 bases, leaving 11 bases of the junction unmatched. CDR1 KGHDR and CDR2 SFDVKD come from the germline V gene. In DNA form, the CDR3 reads TGTGCCACCCCTCCCCTGGACAGGGTCGACGAGCAGTACTTC. Protein sequence: CATPPLDRVDEQYF.

In regard to this clonotype: A much larger clone sits a single nucleotide away, making a read error possible. The chain recombines TRBV5-1 with TRBJ2-3, with D perhaps assigned TRBD1 or TRBD2 (5 bases each). The germline gives CDR1 SGHRS, CDR2 YFSETQ. This CDR3 is built from 14 residues. The CDR3 protein is CAGSFRGTTDTQYF. The CDR3 nucleotides read TGCGCCGGCAGCTTCCGGGGCACCACAGATACGCAGTATTTT.

This clonotype was recorded at least ten times. The gene calls are TRBV5-5 and TRBJ2-5; possible D gene TRBD1, 6 bases. V lost 0 bases, J lost 10 bases, and 16 bases lay in between. CDR1 and CDR2 (germline): SGHKS, YYEKEE (reference sequence). The CDR3 runs 14 residues. The CDR3 bases are TGTGCCAGCAGCTTGGAAGGGGGTAGACGCGACCAGTACTTC. It translates to CASSLEGGRRDQYF.